A single sample gave rise to the 27 T cell receptor beta chains below, sequenced in a study of T cells in Graves' hyperthyroidism and ophthalmopathy. RNA transcripts were the template for amplifying TCR beta CDR3 regions. RT-PCR in the first round (using the HTBI primer set) targeted the TCR CDR3. TCRdb re-called the multiplex PCR reads through MiXCR, storing one row per CDR3 protein. The sample includes around 350,000 distinct CDR3 sequences, 15% to 17% of them seen just once. The sequencing input was blood. Receptor source: a woman between 18 and 29 years old with Graves' hyperthyroidism that later progressed to Graves' ophthalmopathy.

The chain combines TRBV7-9 with TRBJ1-4; no definite D call. This CDR3 contains 14 residues. Germline CDR1 is SEHNR and CDR2 is FQNEAQ (reference sequence). Trimming took 4 bases from V and 0 from J, leaving 6 bases between them. This chain's CDR3 is CASSSDATNEKLFF. In DNA, the CDR3 is TGTGCCAGCAGCTCGGATGCAACTAATGAAAAACTGTTTTTT. The full variable domain, in which reference TRBV7-9 and TRBJ1-4 provide the parts outside the CDR3, is DTGVSQNPRHKITKRGQNVTFRCDPISEHNRLYWYRQTLGQGPEFLTYFQNEAQLEKSRLLSDRFSAERPKGSFSTLEIQRTEQGDSAMYLCASSSDATNEKLFFGSGTQLSVL.

J is TRBJ2-2 and V is TRBV7-8, with D possibly being TRBD1 or TRBD2 (5 bases each). The germline CDR1 and CDR2 sequences are SGHVS and FQNEAQ. The germline V and J ends were trimmed by 1 base and 3 bases, with 9 bases remaining between them. The CDR3 loop spans 15 amino acids. The CDR3 region is CASSLGGPHTGELFF. In nucleotides, the CDR3 is TGTGCCAGCAGCTTAGGGGGACCCCACACCGGGGAGCTGTTTTTT.

This clonotype was detected ten times or more. The J gene is TRBJ2-5, the V gene TRBV20-1, with TRBD2 matching over 8 bases. This CDR3 comprises 17 residues. J lost 0 bases, V lost 3 bases, and 12 bases had no gene match. Per the germline V gene, CDR1 is DFQATT and CDR2 is SNEGSKA (reference sequence). This CDR3 reads CSASTSGTRLNQETQYF. CDR3 DNA: TGCAGTGCTAGTACCTCCGGGACTAGGCTAAACCAAGAGACCCAGTACTTC.

The chain carries TRBV6-1 and TRBJ2-7; 7 bases align to TRBD1. The CDR3 has 15 residues. V shed 5 bases, J shed 2 bases, and the junction held 9 bases outside the gene matches. Germline V lookup: CDR1 MNHNS, CDR2 SASEGT. CDR3 loop: CASSLTGVGPYEQYF. The CDR3 nucleotides are TGTGCCAGCAGTTTAACAGGGGTCGGGCCCTACGAGCAGTACTTC.

At least ten counts were recorded for this clonotype. The chain couples TRBV7-6 to TRBJ2-1, with 9 bases lining up with TRBD2. Germline-derived CDR1 and CDR2 are SGHVS and FNYEAQ. The CDR3 has 17 residues. The trim removed 5 bases at V and 7 bases at J, leaving 15 bases unmatched. The CDR3 reads CASSAALAGASTNEQFF. As DNA, the CDR3 is TGTGCCAGCAGCGCGGCGTTAGCGGGAGCTTCTACTAATGAGCAGTTCTTC.

At least ten counts were recorded for this clonotype. The V gene is TRBV11-2, the J gene TRBJ2-5; D gene uncertain. The ends were cut back, 5 bases at V and 5 bases at J, with 9 bases in the middle. The length of the CDR3 is 12 residues. Germline V lookup: CDR1 SGHAT, CDR2 FQNNGV. CDR3 nucleotide sequence: TGTGCCAGCAGCCGTAGTCGGGAGACCCAGTACTTC. Translating it yields CASSRSRETQYF.

J is TRBJ2-1 and V is TRBV12-3 or TRBV12-4; D unresolved. V was cut by 6 bases and J by 3 bases, with 12 bases left in between. This CDR3 contains 14 residues. Here the CDR3 DNA reads TGTGCCAGCAGGTCCGCTCTCTTCTACAATGAGCAGTTCTTC. The encoded protein is CASRSALFYNEQFF.

This clonotype was detected ten times or more. The chain has TRBV11-3 and TRBJ2-5; 8 nucleotides agree with TRBD2. The junction had 5 bases not matched to a gene; V was cut back by 6 bases and J by 2 bases. The CDR3 is made up of 14 amino acids. The germline V gene has CDR1 SGHNT and CDR2 YENEEA. Here the CDR3 DNA reads TGTGCCAGCAGTAAACTAGCGGAGCAAGAGACCCAGTACTTC. This codes for CASSKLAEQETQYF.

This clonotype has ten or more counts. The rearrangement uses TRBV3-1 and TRBJ1-2, with D unresolved. CDR1 and CDR2 (germline): LGHDT, YNNKEL (reference sequence). The CDR3 is made up of 16 amino acids. The V end lost 2 bases, the J end lost 2 bases, and 15 bases lay between the germline ends. The DNA of the CDR3 is TGTGCCAGCAGCCAATTTAGGCAGGACGGGAACTATGGCTACACCTTC. The encoded protein is CASSQFRQDGNYGYTF.

The chain has TRBV20-1 and TRBJ2-1; the match to TRBD2 covers 7 bases. There are 14 residues in the CDR3. The V gene end was trimmed by 5 bases and the J gene end by 0 bases; junction bases not matched to a gene: 4. The germline CDR1 and CDR2 sequences are DFQATT and SNEGSKA (reference sequence). The chain's CDR3 is CSAERESSYNEQFF. The CDR3 DNA sequence: TGCAGTGCTGAGCGGGAAAGCTCCTACAATGAGCAGTTCTTC.

This clonotype was counted ten times or more. The chain carries TRBV9 and TRBJ2-7, with D maybe TRBD1 (6 bases). The CDR3 has 13 residues. CDR1 is SGDLS and CDR2 is YYNGEE in the germline V gene. Trimming took 4 bases from V and 2 from J, leaving 10 bases between them. The CDR3 DNA reads as TGTGCCAGCAGCCCGACAGGTCCCTACGAGCAGTACTTC. Amino acids: CASSPTGPYEQYF.

This clonotype was seen a few times. The chain uses TRBV5-1 and TRBJ2-1, with D perhaps TRBD2 (6 bases). The CDR3 sequence is 13 residues long. CDR1 SGHRS and CDR2 YFSETQ come from the germline V gene. V shed 3 bases and J shed 10 bases, with 14 bases lying between them. Here the CDR3 reads CASSSYRAGEQFF. The CDR3 region has the DNA TGCGCCAGCAGCTCGTATCGCGCGGGGGAGCAGTTCTTC.

With respect to this clonotype: A much larger clone differs by one base, so this may be a read error. The chain uses TRBV5-1 and TRBJ2-5; either TRBD1 or TRBD2 may supply D (5 bases each). This CDR3 is built from 16 residues. V was pared by 7 bases and J by 1 base, with 20 bases between. The germline CDR1 and CDR2 sequences are SGHRS and YFSETQ. Here the CDR3 DNA reads TGCGCCAGCTTCACGACCACCGGGGCACTCCAAGAGACCCAGTACTTC. This codes for CASFTTTGALQETQYF.

This sequence joins TRBV27 and TRBJ2-3; D may be TRBD1 (5 bases). The V and J ends lost 5 bases and 2 bases respectively, with 14 bases between them. Germline loops: CDR1 MNHEY, CDR2 SMNVEV (reference sequence). The CDR3 extends over 15 amino acids. The CDR3 spells CASSITGPFTDTQYF. DNA for the CDR3: TGTGCCAGCAGTATAACAGGTCCATTCACAGATACGCAGTATTTT.

This chain links TRBV20-1 with TRBJ2-4, with a possible D match to TRBD2 (6 bases). Trimming left V 3 bases short and J 0 bases short, with 12 bases between. Germline V gene lookup returns CDR1 DFQATT and CDR2 SNEGSKA (reference sequence). The CDR3 loop spans 15 amino acids. CDR3 sequence: CSARVADLAKNIQYF. The DNA of the CDR3 is TGCAGTGCTAGGGTAGCGGATCTAGCCAAAAACATTCAGTACTTC.

The CDR3: CAISEEGLRSEAFF. CDR3 DNA: TGTGCCATCAGTGAGGAGGGCTTAAGATCTGAAGCTTTCTTT. This chain uses TRBV10-3 with TRBJ1-1; no firm D call. V shed 2 bases and J shed 6 bases, with 13 bases lying between them. The germline gives CDR1 ENHRY, CDR2 SYGVKD. This CDR3 region has 14 residues.

This clonotype occurred a few times. The rearrangement links TRBV19 to TRBJ2-7, with 8 bases aligning to TRBD2. J gave up 2 bases and V 5 bases, and 11 bases lay outside the gene matches. This CDR3 is 16 amino acids long. In germline, CDR1 is LNHDA, CDR2 SQIVND (reference sequence). The DNA of the CDR3 is TGTGCCAGTAGTCTGAAACTAGCGGCAATGACCTACGAGCAGTACTTC. It encodes CASSLKLAAMTYEQYF.

This clonotype was found many times. The chain recombines TRBV30 with TRBJ2-2; D is unresolved. CDR1 is GTSNPN, CDR2 SVGIG, per germline (reference sequence). Between the trimmed V and J ends, which lost 4 bases and 1 base, there was a span of 10 bases. This CDR3 comprises 14 residues. CDR3 region: CAWNSVGNTGELFF. The CDR3 region has the DNA TGTGCCTGGAACAGTGTGGGGAACACCGGGGAGCTGTTTTTT.

In this sample, this clonotype turned up a few times. The V call is TRBV12-5, the J call TRBJ2-5, with unresolved D. Germline loops: CDR1 LGHNT, CDR2 FRNRAP. Trimming left V 4 bases short and J 5 bases short, with 14 bases between. The CDR3 runs to 14 residues. The CDR3: CASGSGYSGETQYF. CDR3 in DNA: TGTGCTAGTGGTTCCGGGTACTCCGGGGAGACCCAGTACTTC. The full variable domain, with the rest looked up from reference TRBV12-5 and TRBJ2-5, is DARVTQTPRHKVTEMGQEVTMRCQPILGHNTVFWYRQTMMQGLELLAYFRNRAPLDDSGMPKDRFSAEMPDATLATLKIQPSEPRDSAVYFCASGSGYSGETQYFGPGTRLLVL.

This clonotype was found a few times. The chain is built from TRBV27 and TRBJ2-1; D is perhaps TRBD2 (6 bases). Per germline, CDR1 MNHEY and CDR2 SMNVEV (reference sequence). Trimming took off 2 bases at V and 14 bases at J, with 13 bases between the two ends. The CDR3 loop spans 12 amino acids. CDR3 loop: CASSLAGREKFF. DNA for the CDR3: TGTGCCAGCAGTTTAGCGGGACGAGAGAAGTTCTTC.

This clonotype was seen repeatedly, ten times or more. This chain links TRBV10-3 with TRBJ2-7; TRBD1 or TRBD2 may be the D gene (5 bases each). The V gene's germline CDR1 is ENHRY and CDR2 SYGVKD. This CDR3 is built from 14 residues. Trimming pared 3 bases from V and 2 bases from J, leaving 11 bases between. CDR3 amino acids: CAISDAGRAYEQYF. In nucleotides, the CDR3 is TGTGCCATCAGTGATGCGGGCAGGGCCTACGAGCAGTACTTC.

The chain recombines TRBV3-1 with TRBJ1-3; the D gene is possibly TRBD1 (5 bases). CDR1 and CDR2 from the germline V gene are LGHDT and YNNKEL (reference sequence). Trimming cost V 5 bases and J 4 bases, with 15 bases left between them. The CDR3 is made up of 15 amino acids. This CDR3 is CASSDGTGLGNTIYF. CDR3 nucleotides: TGTGCCAGCAGCGACGGGACGGGCTTAGGAAACACCATATATTTT.

This clonotype was seen ten or more times. This sequence joins TRBV20-1 and TRBJ2-7, with TRBD1 identical over 7 bases. V lost 0 bases and J lost 3; bases outside the gene matches: 8. This CDR3 comprises 15 residues. CDR1 is DFQATT, CDR2 SNEGSKA, per germline (reference sequence). CDR3 DNA: TGCAGTGCTAGAGATCCCCGACAGGGACACTACGAGCAGTACTTC. Its translation is CSARDPRQGHYEQYF.

This clonotype was counted ten times or more. The genes are TRBV27 and TRBJ1-1; 9 positions agree with TRBD1. Germline V lookup: CDR1 MNHEY, CDR2 SMNVEV (reference sequence). With 1 base clipped from V and 5 bases from J, the junction kept 5 bases outside the gene matches. This CDR3 comprises 15 residues. CDR3 nucleotide sequence: TGTGCCAGCAGTTTATTGACAGGGGGTAGTACTGAAGCTTTCTTT. This translates into CASSLLTGGSTEAFF.

This clonotype appeared a few times. The chain employs TRBV9 and TRBJ2-1; 9 bases match TRBD2. CDR3 size: 15 residues. CDR1 is SGDLS, CDR2 YYNGEE, per germline. Losses at the gene ends were 0 bases for V and 2 bases for J; bases not matched to a gene: 0. Here the CDR3 reads CASSVERGAYNEQFF. The CDR3, as DNA: TGTGCCAGCAGCGTAGAGCGGGGGGCCTACAATGAGCAGTTCTTC.

This clonotype has more than one count but fewer than ten. A read error may account for a junction end that differs from germline. The rearrangement links TRBV11-2 to TRBJ2-7; 8 bases line up with TRBD2. CDR3 length: 17 amino acids. Per the germline V gene, CDR1 is SGHAT and CDR2 is FQNNGV. The CDR3 sequence is CASGLDLSSGPPYEQYF. Written as DNA, the CDR3 is TGTGCCAGCGGCTTAGATCTGTCTAGCGGGCCGCCCTACGAGCAGTACTTC.

This clonotype showed up just a few times. V usage is TRBV5-8 and J usage is TRBJ2-1; 9 nucleotides match TRBD2. CDR3 size: 20 residues. Germline CDR1 is SGHTS and CDR2 is YDEGEE. Losses at the gene ends were 2 bases for V and 8 bases for J; bases not matched to a gene: 23. This CDR3 reads CASSLVWFTRGTSLSDEQFF. The CDR3 region has the DNA TGTGCCAGCAGCTTAGTCTGGTTTACAAGGGGGACTAGCCTATCCGATGAGCAGTTCTTC.